These 6 T cell receptor beta chains share one sample of origin, sequenced in a study of T cell repertoires in aging, cancer and after chemotherapy. TRB rearrangements spanning V, D and J were amplified using mixed TRB-A/B primers. TCRdb re-called the multiplex PCR reads through MiXCR, storing one row per CDR3 protein. The sample has more than 2,500 distinct CDR3 sequences, 24% seen once. Amplification of TCR beta used genomic DNA extracted from peripheral blood. Sequencing was done on a sample of blood. The receptors derive from a human donor with a solid tumor.

The V gene is TRBV11-2, the J gene TRBJ1-2, with unresolved D. Trimming removed 2 bases from V and 4 bases from J, with 8 bases in between. Germline CDR1 SGHAT, CDR2 FQNNGV. The CDR3 contains 13 residues. The CDR3 nucleotides read TGTGCCAGCAGCTTAAGTATCCTCTATGGCTACACCTTC. Translation gives CASSLSILYGYTF.

This clonotype is termed large. This chain links TRBV29-1 with TRBJ2-2; no reliable D call. The CDR3 is 13 amino acids. V was clipped by 4 bases and J by 1 base, with 7 bases between them. CDR1 SQVTM and CDR2 ANQGSEA come from the germline V gene. CDR3 nucleotides: TGCAGCGTTGGAGATTTGAACACCGGGGAGCTGTTTTTT. Translated, it gives CSVGDLNTGELFF.

This clonotype is medium-sized (0.01 to 0.1%) within its sample. The chain recombines TRBV5-1 with TRBJ2-7; D not resolved. The length of the CDR3 is 14 residues. Germline-derived CDR1 and CDR2 are SGHRS and YFSETQ. V dropped 0 bases and J dropped 2 bases, with 9 bases sitting between them. The chain's CDR3 is CASSLEAGPYEQYF. The CDR3 coding sequence is TGCGCCAGCAGCTTGGAGGCTGGACCCTACGAGCAGTACTTC.

For the CDR3, the DNA is TGTGCCAGCAGCTCGACCAACACCGGGGAGCTGTTTTTT. Protein product: CASSSTNTGELFF. The J gene is TRBJ2-2, the V gene TRBV11-2, with D uncertain. Germline assignment: CDR1 SGHAT and CDR2 FQNNGV. Deletions cut 4 bases from V and 2 bases from J, with 5 bases between. This CDR3 is 13 amino acids long. Variable domain in full (rest from reference TRBV11-2 and TRBJ2-2): EAGVAQSPRYKIIEKRQSVAFWCNPISGHATLYWYQQILGQGPKLLIQFQNNGVVDDSQLPKDRFSAERLKGVDSTLKIQPAKLEDSAVYLCASSSTNTGELFFGEGSRLTVL.

This clonotype is large by share. DNA for the CDR3: TGCAGCGTACTGTGGGCAGGCGAGTACGAGCAGTACTTC. This translates into CSVLWAGEYEQYF. The chain links TRBV29-1 to TRBJ2-7, with no clear D. Per the germline V gene, CDR1 is SQVTM and CDR2 is ANQGSEA. The CDR3 extends over 13 amino acids. Trimming stripped 6 bases from V and 4 bases from J, with 16 bases between.

For this clonotype: Sequence at one end of the junction differs from germline and may be a read error. CDR3 amino acids: CASSLDPGVSTYTQYF. In DNA, the CDR3 is TGCGCCAGCAGCTTGGACCCGGGTGTTAGCACATATACGCAGTATTTT. The chain combines TRBV5-1 with TRBJ2-3; D call uncertain. Germline V gives CDR1 SGHRS, CDR2 YFSETQ. The length of the CDR3 is 16 residues. Variable domain in full (rest from reference TRBV5-1 and TRBJ2-3): KAGVTQTPRYLIKTRGQQVTLSCSPISGHRSVSWYQQTPGQGLQFLFEYFSETQRNKGNFPGRFSGRQFSNSRSEMNVSTLELGDSALYLCASSLDPGVSTYTQYFGPGTRLTVL.